This entry features one T cell receptor (beta chain) sequence. As handled by the study authors: Cell counts per sample came from amplifying reference gene primers. The method was immunoSEQ multiplex PCR; TCRdb's version includes in-frame clones alone and lacks a portion of them. V, J and clone size are taken as reported in that table, and D and trimming were inferred from the DNA itself. The sample records around 78,000 clones, 80% to 90% being singletons. This entry is derived from a study of blood T cell repertoires in COVID-19. As for the study in general: The study drew acute and convalescent COVID-19 samples from the United States, Italy and Spain. The cDNA or gDNA used as material had been derived from T cells, B-cell-depleted T cells, or PBMCs.

Germline lookup yields CDR1 SGHNT and CDR2 YENEEA. The CDR3 length is 14 residues. V was clipped by 0 bases and J by 0 bases, with 6 bases between them. The sequenced sample consisted of peripheral blood. The chain has TRBV11-3 and TRBJ2-7; perhaps TRBD2 as D (5 bases). This TCR was recovered from a man aged 45 to 65 with active or convalescent COVID-19. CDR3 DNA: TGTGCCAGCAGCTTAGATGCGGGCTCCTACGAGCAGTACTTC. It translates to CASSLDAGSYEQYF.